This is a list of T cell receptor beta chains from one sample in a study of metastatic and nonmetastatic thyroid tumors. With MiXCR, TCRdb called clones anew from the PCR reads. Of roughly 15,000 clones in the sample, approximately 32% are singletons; the top ten hold roughly 7%. Material for sequencing was tumor tissue. All receptors derive from a female donor with papillary thyroid cancer or a benign thyroid nodule (not recorded which). Some clones in this sample may be carry-over from other donors' samples. The CDR3 runs from the conserved cysteine through the conserved F or W. Each record gives: CDR3 protein, CDR3 DNA, clone size, J gene, V gene, D gene. The D gene is left open where the match is weak. The listing skips clone size in some rows; elsewhere it reads once, few, many or a size class.

CASSASSDTQYF TGTGCCAGCAGCGCTAGCTCAGATACGCAGTATTTT . TRBJ2-3 TRBV11-3 .
CASYTPGTPQMGAFF TGTGCCAGCTATACCCCCGGGACACCTCAGATGGGGGCTTTCTTT . TRBJ1-1 TRBV6-2/TRBV6-3 .
CASTHNGGANYGYTF TGTGCCAGCACTCACAACGGAGGGGCTAACTATGGCTACACCTTC medium-sized TRBJ1-2 TRBV12-3/TRBV12-4 .
CASSSIAGYYNEQFF TGCGCCAGCAGCTCAATAGCGGGATACTACAATGAGCAGTTCTTC large TRBJ2-1 TRBV5-1 TRBD2
CASSLGGYNSPLHF TGTGCCAGCAGTTTGGGGGGATATAATTCACCCCTCCACTTT . TRBJ1-6 TRBV12-3/TRBV12-4 .
CASSRGSTGGQETQYF TGTGCCAGCTCACGCGGGTCGACAGGGGGGCAAGAGACCCAGTACTTC many TRBJ2-5 TRBV18 TRBD1
CASRENRGYGYTF TGTGCCAGCAGAGAAAACAGGGGATATGGCTACACCTTC few TRBJ1-2 TRBV6-1 TRBD1
CSALKTGSSYEQYF TGCAGTGCTTTAAAGACAGGGAGCTCCTACGAGCAGTACTTC . TRBJ2-7 TRBV20-1 TRBD1
CAWSVLGGSPLHF TGTGCCTGGAGTGTGTTGGGGGGTTCACCCCTCCACTTT . TRBJ1-6 TRBV30 .
CASIPLDRSLYNEQFF TGTGCCAGCATACCCCTGGACAGGAGTCTTTACAATGAGCAGTTCTTC medium-sized TRBJ2-1 TRBV6-1 TRBD1
CASVTQGRVEQYF TGTGCCAGCGTCACACAGGGTCGGGTCGAGCAGTACTTC . TRBJ2-7 TRBV28 .
CASSPVGNTGELFF TGTGCCAGCAGCCCCGTAGGGAACACCGGGGAGCTGTTTTTT many TRBJ2-2 TRBV7-3 .
CSARLPSSYEQYF TGCAGTGCTAGGCTACCGAGCTCCTACGAGCAGTACTTC medium-sized TRBJ2-7 TRBV20-1 .
CASSDRGGRTGELFF TGTGCCAGCAGTGATAGGGGGGGGCGCACCGGGGAGCTGTTTTTT . TRBJ2-2 TRBV6-1 .
CASSVPQMSLFSGANVLTF TGCGCCAGCAGCGTTCCCCAGATGTCCCTTTTCTCTGGGGCCAACGTCCTGACTTTC many TRBJ2-6 TRBV5-1 .
CASSLATNQHF TGTGCCAGCAGTTTAGCCACCAACCAGCATTTT medium-sized TRBJ1-5 TRBV12-3/TRBV12-4 .
CSVDRADNTEAFF TGCAGCGTTGATAGGGCAGATAACACTGAAGCTTTCTTT medium-sized TRBJ1-1 TRBV29-1 .
CASSQSDYEQYF TGTGCCAGCAGCCAGAGCGACTACGAGCAGTACTTC few TRBJ2-7 TRBV3-1 .
CASREEAFSPLHF TGTGCCAGCAGGGAAGAGGCTTTCTCACCCCTCCACTTT medium-sized TRBJ1-6 TRBV2 .
CASSHRGLAGGEGQETQYF TGTGCCAGCAGCCATCGGGGACTAGCGGGAGGGGAGGGCCAAGAGACCCAGTACTTC . TRBJ2-5 TRBV4-2 TRBD2
CASSGQGLGNTEAFF TGTGCCAGCAGTGGGCAGGGTTTGGGGAACACTGAAGCTTTCTTT medium-sized TRBJ1-1 TRBV2 .
CSARGVEGYNQPQHF TGCAGTGCTAGGGGCGTAGAGGGTTACAATCAGCCCCAGCATTTT medium-sized TRBJ1-5 TRBV20-1 .
CASTQGGTGGIGYTF TGTGCCAGCACTCAAGGAGGAACAGGGGGTATTGGCTACACCTTC . TRBJ1-2 TRBV28 TRBD1
CASSHRAPYYGYTF TGTGCCAGCAGTCACAGGGCCCCCTACTATGGCTACACCTTC . TRBJ1-2 TRBV6-1 .
CASSARLDSYEQYF TGTGCCAGCAGCGCCAGACTGGATTCCTACGAGCAGTACTTC once TRBJ2-7 TRBV9 .
CSATPADRPTDTQYF TGCAGTGCTACCCCCGCTGACCGCCCCACAGATACGCAGTATTTT . TRBJ2-3 TRBV20-1 .
CADSRELDTEAFF TGTGCCGACTCGAGGGAGCTGGACACTGAAGCTTTCTTT medium-sized TRBJ1-1 TRBV2 .
CANSLEGGPSEQYF TGTGCCAACTCCCTTGAGGGGGGGCCCTCGGAGCAGTACTTC medium-sized TRBJ2-7 TRBV10-3 .
CASSKAGSHTQYF TGTGCCAGCAGCAAGGCAGGGAGCCATACGCAGTATTTT . TRBJ2-3 TRBV3-1 .
CASSMAIIQPQHF TGTGCCAGTAGTATGGCTATCATTCAGCCCCAGCATTTT few TRBJ1-5 TRBV19 .
CASSVDLGYNEQFF TGTGCCAGCAGCGTAGATTTGGGCTACAATGAGCAGTTCTTC . TRBJ2-1 TRBV9 .
CATSREAQYF TGTGCCACCAGCAGAGAGGCCCAGTACTTC few TRBJ2-5 TRBV15 .
CASSLGMTGASNQPQHF TGTGCCAGCAGCTTGGGGATGACAGGGGCCAGCAATCAGCCCCAGCATTTT . TRBJ1-5 TRBV7-8 TRBD1
CASSHSGSGNEQFF TGTGCCAGTAGCCATAGCGGGAGTGGGAATGAGCAGTTCTTC few TRBJ2-1 TRBV19 TRBD2
CASRQGGSSPLHF TGTGCCAGCAGGCAGGGGGGCAGTTCACCCCTCCACTTT . TRBJ1-6 TRBV12-3/TRBV12-4 TRBD1